Sequencing of this T cell receptor (beta chain) was carried out in a study of blood T cells in healthy people across ages. A second PCR, run for about 6 to 11 cycles, used a sample-barcoded 5' primer plus a J-beta primer mix. TCRdb passed the 5' RACE reads through MiXCR, listing each CDR3 protein once. The profile shows approximately 2,000,000 distinct CDR3 sequences, around 42% of them singletons. The sample holds one count of this clonotype. Its antigen is as yet unknown. Study findings and constraints: Observed TCR beta diversity per million T cells went down as age went up. This fall followed a roughly linear course with age. A strong correlation between TCR beta diversity and naive T cell percentage was seen.

The CDR3 is 14 residues long. Germline CDR1 is SGDLS and CDR2 is YYNGEE. Isolation yielded PBMCs, at least 7 million per sample, in every case. The specimen was blood. The receptor was derived from a human donor in good health. J is TRBJ2-4 and V is TRBV9; no clear D. The DNA matches TRBJ2-5 better at its end, which makes the J call doubtful. CDR3: CASSVEVGLETQYF. The CDR3 DNA is TGTGCCAGCAGCGTAGAGGTGGGTTTAGAGACCCAGTACTTC.